The 26 T cell receptor beta chains below come from one sample, sequenced in a study of CD8+ T cells in alopecia areata. The authors extracted RNA and reverse transcribed it into cDNA as the sequencing template. TCRdb's table, derived via immunoSEQ multiplex PCR, lists solely in-frame clones and lacks some. This repertoire holds roughly 260,000 clones, and none appear only once. Pooled cutaneous lymph node cells were sorted using CD4, CD8alpha, NKG2D, NKG2ACE and other markers. Sequencing was performed on CD4+ T cells sorted from a lymph node. The receptors were gathered from a C3H/HeJ mouse with alopecia areata. Mice of this strain are of MHC haplotype H2-k.

Points on this clone: Gene names and germline refer to mouse. The read is 4 residues too short to cover the CDR3 end, so that end is filled in from the germline J gene. The same CDR3 can be traced to other DNA sequences in this sample. V usage is TRBV31 and J usage is TRBJ2-2; 7 bases fit TRBD1. The CDR3 has 15 amino acids. V dropped 0 bases and J dropped 0; count of bases not matched to a gene: 1. Germline V CDR1 and CDR2: GKSSPN, SITVG. CDR3 residues: CAWSLDRANTGQLYF. The sequenced part of the CDR3 DNA is TGTGCCTGGAGTCTAGACAGGGCAAACACCGGG.

A word on this clone: Gene names are mouse gene names. The read is 4 residues too short to cover the CDR3 end, so that end is filled in from the germline J gene. The rearrangement joins TRBV1 to TRBJ2-5; 7 positions agree with TRBD2. This CDR3 spans 15 amino acids. Losses at the gene ends were 1 base for V and 2 bases for J; bases not matched to a gene: 3. Germline loops: CDR1 NSQYPW, CDR2 LRSPGD (reference sequence). The CDR3 region is CTCSAVGGVQDTQYF. CDR3 DNA (partial): TGCACCTGCAGTGCAGTCGGGGGGGTCCAAGAC.

Notes on this clone: Mouse gene names and germline throughout. The missing CDR3 end, 4 residues past where the read stops, is filled in from the germline J gene. The chain is built from TRBV13-1 and TRBJ2-7; 9 bases match TRBD1. The ends lost 0 bases at V and 2 bases at J; junction bases unmatched: 3. Germline CDR1 and CDR2: NSHNY and SYGAGN. The length of the CDR3 is 15 residues. The CDR3 is CASSDARQGAYEQYF. The CDR3 bases that were read are TGTGCCAGCAGTGATGCTCGACAGGGGGCCTAT.

Details on this clone: Genes and germline are mouse. The CDR3 end falls 4 residues outside the read, so it is completed with the germline J gene. The rearrangement links TRBV5 to TRBJ1-2, with 8 bases lining up with TRBD1. The CDR3 contains 12 residues. Germline lookup yields CDR1 LGHNA and CDR2 YNLKQL (reference sequence). The V and J ends lost 9 bases and 0 bases, in that order; junction bases with no gene match: 0. The CDR3 region is CARQGANSDYTF. Incomplete CDR3 DNA: TGTGCCAGACAGGGGGCAAACTCC.

On this clone itself: Mouse names are used for the genes. Read coverage stops 4 residues before the CDR3 terminus; the germline J gene supplies the remainder. Other nucleotide sequences from this sample produce the same CDR3. V and J are TRBV19 and TRBJ2-2; 12 bases map to TRBD2. The CDR3 has 16 amino acids. With 3 bases clipped from V and 0 bases from J, the junction kept 0 bases outside the gene matches. The germline CDR1 and CDR2 sequences are FNHDT and SITEND (reference sequence). The CDR3 reads CASSRTGGANTGQLYF. The part of the CDR3 DNA that was read is TGTGCCAGCAGTAGGACTGGGGGGGCAAACACCGGG.

This clone was recorded a few times. Mouse germline and gene names are used. The read finishes 4 residues shy of the CDR3 end, and the germline J gene is used to complete it. The sample carries other DNA sequences with the same CDR3. This chain links TRBV19 with TRBJ2-5; D gene uncertain. CDR1 is FNHDT, CDR2 SITEND, per germline (reference sequence). Trimming removed 5 bases from V and 3 bases from J, with 4 bases in between. The CDR3 is made up of 11 amino acids. The sequenced part of the CDR3 DNA is TGTGCCAGCAGCAAACAAGAC. Amino acids: CASSKQD. The entire CDR3 sequence reads CASSKQDTQYF.

A note on this clone: Gene names refer to mouse genes. The CDR3 is cut off 4 residues early in the read; its end comes from the germline J gene. The same CDR3 arises from other DNA sequences in this sample as well. The chain is built from TRBV19 and TRBJ2-3; possibly TRBD2 for D (7 bases). This CDR3 is 15 amino acids long. CDR1 FNHDT and CDR2 SITEND come from the germline V gene (reference sequence). V was trimmed by 2 bases and J by 0 bases, leaving 10 bases between them. The sequenced part of the CDR3 DNA is TGTGCCAGCAGTATTGGGGGGCCTAGTGCAGAA. Translated, it gives CASSIGGPSAE. The CDR3 in full is CASSIGGPSAETLYF.

Details on this clone: Gene names refer to mouse genes. The CDR3 end lies 4 residues beyond the end of the read and is filled in from the germline J gene. The rearrangement uses TRBV13-1 and TRBJ1-1; maybe TRBD1 (6 bases). The CDR3 runs to 12 residues. Germline assignment: CDR1 NSHNY and CDR2 SYGAGN. CDR3 DNA, as far as it was read: TGTGCCAGCAGTGAGACAGGAACA. Translated, it gives CASSETGT. The full CDR3 protein is CASSETGTEVFF.

This clone was counted a few times. The listed genes are named as in mouse. The CDR3 is cut off 4 residues early in the read; its end comes from the germline J gene. The V call is TRBV5, the J call TRBJ2-7, with TRBD1 identical over 8 bases. Germline V gene lookup returns CDR1 LGHNA and CDR2 YNLKQL (reference sequence). The CDR3 spans 14 residues. The CDR3 here is CASSPSGGFYEQYF. The sequenced CDR3 bases are TGTGCCAGCAGCCCCTCAGGGGGCTTTTAT.

Regarding this clone: Here the gene names and germline are mouse. The CDR3 end lies 4 residues beyond the end of the read and is filled in from the germline J gene. V and J are TRBV19 and TRBJ2-7; the D gene is possibly TRBD1 (6 bases). Trimming left V 4 bases short and J 3 bases short, with 14 bases between. The CDR3 extends over 14 amino acids. Germline lookup yields CDR1 FNHDT and CDR2 SITEND (reference sequence). The part of the CDR3 DNA that was read is TGTGCCAGCAGTCGGGACAAGATGATCTAT. It codes for CASSRDKMIY. The full CDR3 protein is CASSRDKMIYEQYF.

Comment on this clone: Mouse gene names apply. The read comes to an end 4 residues before the CDR3 does, leaving the germline J gene to fill in the end. J is TRBJ2-1 and V is TRBV1; D gene ambiguous. The V gene's germline CDR1 is NSQYPW and CDR2 LRSPGD (reference sequence). V was trimmed by 8 bases and J by 4 bases, leaving 12 bases between them. The CDR3 is 13 residues long. The CDR3 DNA, read in part, is TGCACCTGCGAGACAAATATTTATGCT. Its translation: CTCETNIYA. The whole CDR3 sequence is CTCETNIYAEQFF.

This clone was recorded a few times. All gene names here are mouse names. The read halts 4 residues ahead of the CDR3 end, with the missing end drawn from the germline J gene. The chain employs TRBV13-1 and TRBJ1-2, with D perhaps matching TRBD1 (6 bases). Germline V gene data show CDR1 as NSHNY and CDR2 as SYGAGN. This CDR3 has 16 amino acids. Between the trimmed V and J ends, which lost 2 bases and 0 bases, there was a span of 14 bases. CDR3 protein: CASSEARGGANSDYTF. The DNA read from the CDR3 is TGTGCCAGCAGTGAAGCAAGGGGGGGTGCAAACTCC.

This clone turned up a few times. Genes and germline come from the mouse. The read comes to an end 4 residues before the CDR3 does, leaving the germline J gene to fill in the end. This chain uses TRBV3 with TRBJ2-5; TRBD1 agrees at 8 bases. Per the germline V gene, CDR1 is SNHLY and CDR2 is FYNGKV (reference sequence). This CDR3 is 17 amino acids long. V lost 2 bases and J lost 0; bases outside the gene matches: 7. CDR3 DNA (partial): TGTGCCAGCAGCTTATCCAGGGGGCGGGAGAACCAAGAC. It yields the protein CASSLSRGRENQD. The whole CDR3 protein is CASSLSRGRENQDTQYF.

As to this clone: Gene and germline names: mouse. The sequenced fragment ends 4 residues before the CDR3 boundary, so the rest is inferred from the germline J gene. The gene calls are TRBV19 and TRBJ2-5; 12 nucleotides agree with TRBD2. The CDR3 has 16 amino acids. With V trimmed by 2 bases and J by 2 bases, 3 bases remained unmatched. The germline V gene has CDR1 FNHDT and CDR2 SITEND (reference sequence). CDR3 DNA (partial): TGTGCCAGCAGTATCGGGACTGGGGGGACCCAAGAC. Its protein product is CASSIGTGGTQD. The whole CDR3 sequence reads CASSIGTGGTQDTQYF. Full variable domain (missing parts from reference TRBV19 and TRBJ2-5): GGIITQTPKFLIGQEGQKLTLKCQQNFNHDTMYWYRQDSGKGLRLIYYSITENDLQKGDLSEGYDASREKKSSFSLTVTSAQKNEMAVFLCASSIGTGGTQDTQYFGPGTRLLVL.

To note about this clone: Gene names denote mouse genes. The read gets to within 4 residues of the CDR3 end, and the germline J gene fills in the rest. The sample carries other DNA sequences with the same CDR3. The chain employs TRBV13-2 and TRBJ2-3, with 7 bases fitting TRBD2. The V gene end was trimmed by 3 bases and the J gene end by 1 base; junction bases not matched to a gene: 2. The CDR3 runs 14 residues. Germline CDR1 NNHNN, CDR2 SYGAGS (reference sequence). The DNA read from the CDR3 is TGTGCCAGCGGTGGAGGACTGGGTGCAGAA. Translating it yields CASGGGLGAE. The full CDR3 protein reads CASGGGLGAETLYF.

Remarks on this clone: Genes and germline come from the mouse. The read terminates 3 residues ahead of where the CDR3 ends, so the germline J gene completes it. The chain employs TRBV13-1 and TRBJ1-6; D possibly corresponds to TRBD1 (5 bases). TRBJ1-6 is sorted into the ORF group, with uncertain function. Germline assignment: CDR1 NSHNY and CDR2 SYGAGN. The CDR3 has 13 amino acids. V was pared by 2 bases and J by 10 bases, with 10 bases between. The CDR3 spells CASSEDTQSPLYF. CDR3 bases read: TGTGCCAGCAGTGAGGACACCCAATCGCCC.

In the case of this clone: Gene and germline names: mouse. Read coverage stops 4 residues before the CDR3 terminus; the germline J gene supplies the remainder. V is TRBV13-3 and J is TRBJ2-3, with D maybe TRBD2 (6 bases). Germline CDR1 and CDR2: NNHDY and SYVADS. Trimming removed 7 bases from V and 0 bases from J, with 15 bases in between. The CDR3 is 15 amino acids. Incomplete CDR3 DNA: TGTGCCAGCGGGAGGACTGTACCTAGTGCAGAA. It encodes CASGRTVPSAE. The entire CDR3 sequence reads CASGRTVPSAETLYF.

In its sample, this clone was seen many times. Genes and germline come from the mouse. This sample also contains other DNA sequences that code for the same CDR3. CDR3 sequence reads: CTCRRDRYAEQFF. The CDR3 bases that were read are TGCACCTGCAGGCGGGACAGGTATGCT. The genes are TRBV1 and TRBJ2-1; 8 bases are shared with TRBD1. Coverage ceases 4 residues before the CDR3 finishes, and the germline J gene fills in the end. The CDR3 has 13 residues. Trimming at V came to 6 bases and at J to 4 bases, leaving 2 bases not matched to a gene. Germline-derived CDR1 and CDR2 are NSQYPW and LRSPGD (reference sequence).

Regarding this clone: The gene names here belong to mouse. Sequencing ends 4 residues short of the CDR3 end; the germline J gene provides the rest. The chain employs TRBV17 and TRBJ1-1, with TRBD1 matching over 7 bases. Germline CDR1 reads MNHDT; CDR2 reads YYDKIL. V lost 5 bases and J lost 4; bases outside the gene matches: 4. The CDR3 spans 13 residues. The CDR3 DNA, read in part, is TGTGCTAGCAGTCCAGGGGGGAGCACA. It specifies CASSPGGST. The whole CDR3 sequence reads CASSPGGSTEVFF.

This clone was detected only a few times. Gene names denote mouse genes. The read comes to an end 4 residues before the CDR3 does, leaving the germline J gene to fill in the end. The chain combines TRBV1 with TRBJ2-1; the D is unclear. Germline V lookup: CDR1 NSQYPW, CDR2 LRSPGD (reference sequence). There are 13 residues in the CDR3. CDR3 bases read: TGCACCTGCAGTGCAGATAAGGTGGCT. Residues: CTCSADKVA. In full, the CDR3 reads CTCSADKVAEQFF.

The sample holds a few counts of this clone. The genes and germline here are from mouse. The read ends 4 residues before the CDR3 terminus; that terminus is restored from the germline J gene. The V and J genes are TRBV31 and TRBJ2-5; TRBD1 might be the D (6 bases). Between the trimmed V and J ends, which lost 1 base and 1 base, there was a span of 9 bases. The CDR3 covers 14 residues. Germline V gene lookup returns CDR1 GKSSPN and CDR2 SITVG. The CDR3 here is CAWSRQGYQDTQYF. The CDR3 DNA, read in part, is TGTGCCTGGAGTCGGCAGGGGTACCAAGAC.

This clone has a handful of counts. The listed genes are named as in mouse. The CDR3 is cut off 4 residues early in the read; its end comes from the germline J gene. This CDR3 is also generated by other DNA sequences in the sample. The chain recombines TRBV13-1 with TRBJ2-3; 10 bases are a match to TRBD2. With 3 bases clipped from V and 2 bases from J, the junction kept 3 bases outside the gene matches. This CDR3 has 15 residues. Germline CDR1 reads NSHNY; CDR2 reads SYGAGN. The CDR3 loop is CASSGGLGVAETLYF. The DNA read from the CDR3 is TGTGCCAGCAGTGGCGGACTGGGGGTTGCAGAA.

For this clone: The genes and germline here are from mouse. Read data end 4 residues before the CDR3 end; the end is taken from the germline J gene. This sample includes further DNA sequences coding for the same CDR3. The chain recombines TRBV13-1 with TRBJ2-2, with 7 bases aligning to TRBD1. The CDR3 is made up of 16 amino acids. The V segment lost 2 bases and the J segment 0 bases; nucleotides outside the gene matches: 4. Germline CDR1 reads NSHNY; CDR2 reads SYGAGN. The CDR3 here is CASSEPGTANTGQLYF. The DNA read from the CDR3 is TGTGCCAGCAGTGAGCCAGGGACAGCAAACACCGGG.

This clone was detected a few times. Gene and germline names: mouse. The CDR3 extends 4 residues past the end of the read, so its final part is completed from the germline J gene. Different DNA sequences within this sample yield the same CDR3. The rearrangement joins TRBV19 to TRBJ2-3, with TRBD1 as a possible D gene (5 bases). V was cut by 2 bases and J by 4 bases, with 8 bases left in between. The CDR3 totals 13 residues. Germline V CDR1 and CDR2: FNHDT, SITEND (reference sequence). The CDR3 region is CASSIRTTETLYF. The DNA read from the CDR3 is TGTGCCAGCAGTATCCGGACAACAGAA.

This clone appeared a few times. Germline and genes here are mouse. The read ends 4 residues early relative to the CDR3; the germline J gene fills the gap. The identical CDR3 is also encoded by other nucleotide sequences in the sample. The rearrangement uses TRBV5 and TRBJ2-7; TRBD1 matches 9 bases. The CDR3 has 15 residues. CDR1 is LGHNA and CDR2 is YNLKQL in the germline V gene (reference sequence). This CDR3 reads CASSQDSGQGYEQYF. CDR3 DNA (partial): TGTGCCAGCAGCCAAGATTCGGGACAGGGATAT.

This clone was detected a few times. Gene names are the mouse ones. Sequencing ends 4 residues short of the CDR3 end; the germline J gene provides the rest. The genes are TRBV19 and TRBJ1-1; D is possibly TRBD1 (6 bases). CDR3 size: 13 residues. Germline CDR1 reads FNHDT; CDR2 reads SITEND (reference sequence). V was cut by 5 bases and J by 4 bases, with 12 bases left in between. This chain's CDR3 is CASRAGEGTEVFF. The sequenced part of the CDR3 DNA is TGTGCCAGCAGGGCAGGGGAAGGCACA.